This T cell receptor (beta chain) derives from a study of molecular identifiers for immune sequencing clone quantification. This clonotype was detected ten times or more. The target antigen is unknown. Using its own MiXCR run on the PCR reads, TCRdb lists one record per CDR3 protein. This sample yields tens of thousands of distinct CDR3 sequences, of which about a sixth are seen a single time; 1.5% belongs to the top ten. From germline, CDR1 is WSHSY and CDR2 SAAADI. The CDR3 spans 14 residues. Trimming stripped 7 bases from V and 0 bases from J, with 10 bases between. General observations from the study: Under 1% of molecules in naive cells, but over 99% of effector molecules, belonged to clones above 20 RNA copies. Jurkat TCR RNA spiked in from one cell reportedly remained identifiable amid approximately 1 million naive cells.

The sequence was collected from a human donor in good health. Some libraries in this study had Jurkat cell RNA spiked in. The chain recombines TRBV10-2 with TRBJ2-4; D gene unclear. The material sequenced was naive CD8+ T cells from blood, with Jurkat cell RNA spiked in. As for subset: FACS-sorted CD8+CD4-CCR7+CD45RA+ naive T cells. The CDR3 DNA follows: TGCGCCAGCAACGTCTATTTAGCCAAAAACATTCAGTACTTC. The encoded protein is CASNVYLAKNIQYF.